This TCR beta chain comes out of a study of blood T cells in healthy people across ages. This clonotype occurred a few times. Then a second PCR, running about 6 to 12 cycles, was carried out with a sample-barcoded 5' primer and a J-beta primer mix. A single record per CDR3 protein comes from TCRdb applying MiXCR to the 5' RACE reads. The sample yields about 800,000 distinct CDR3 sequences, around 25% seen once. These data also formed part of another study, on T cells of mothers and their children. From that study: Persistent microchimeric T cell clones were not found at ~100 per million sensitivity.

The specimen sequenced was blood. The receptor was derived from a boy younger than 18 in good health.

The CDR3 region has the DNA TGTGCCAGCAGTTTATCGATGGGGGCGCTCGGTGAGCAGTTCTTC. This sequence encodes CASSLSMGALGEQFF. The chain uses TRBV27 and TRBJ2-1; tentatively, D is TRBD1 (6 bases). This CDR3 has 15 residues. V lost 0 bases and J 9 bases, leaving 15 bases between the germline ends. Germline CDR1 reads MNHEY; CDR2 reads SMNVEV (reference sequence).